The 23 T cell receptor beta chains listed next were all sequenced from one sample in a study of response to subunit inactivated influenza vaccine. TCRdb reprocessed the RT-PCR reads via MiXCR and lists one record per CDR3 protein. The profile shows roughly 160,000 distinct CDR3 sequences, 11% of them singletons. The material sequenced was non-naive T cells sorted from PBMCs, taken 40 to 50 days after vaccination. The source is a man aged 45-65 years who received an inactivated influenza vaccine.

This clonotype showed up just a few times. This chain links TRBV29-1 with TRBJ1-3; tentatively, D is TRBD1 (5 bases). The CDR3 consists of 12 residues. V was clipped by 6 bases and J by 0 bases, with 6 bases between them. CDR1 and CDR2 from the germline V gene are SQVTM and ANQGSEA. CDR3 coding DNA: TGCAGCGTCAGGGTCTCTGGAAACACCATATATTTT. This gives the protein CSVRVSGNTIYF.

Regarding this clonotype: A read error is possible here, since a much larger clone lies one base away. This CDR3 reads CASRPGTGKDTQYF. CDR3 DNA: TGCGCCAGCCGCCCCGGGACAGGGAAAGATACCCAGTACTTC. This chain joins TRBV5-1 and TRBJ2-5; 9 nucleotides line up with TRBD1. Germline V gene data show CDR1 as SGHRS and CDR2 as YFSETQ. This CDR3 is built from 14 residues. Using reference TRBV5-1 and TRBJ2-5 for the parts outside the CDR3, the full variable domain is KAGVTQTPRYLIKTRGQQVTLSCSPISGHRSVSWYQQTPGQGLQFLFEYFSETQRNKGNFPGRFSGRQFSNSRSEMNVSTLELGDSALYLCASRPGTGKDTQYFGPGTRLLVL.

The chain is built from TRBV20-1 and TRBJ1-5, with unresolved D. V lost 0 bases and J 1 base, leaving 22 bases between the germline ends. The germline CDR1 and CDR2 sequences are DFQATT and SNEGSKA (reference sequence). The CDR3 extends over 19 amino acids. CDR3 residues: CSARDDVRIGLRSNQPQHF. The CDR3 nucleotides are TGCAGTGCTAGAGATGACGTGAGGATTGGACTGAGAAGCAATCAGCCCCAGCATTTT.

This clonotype showed up just a few times. DNA for the CDR3: TGTGCCAGCGCGGACCGGACTGGACAAGAGACCCAGTACTTC. Translating it yields CASADRTGQETQYF. The chain links TRBV18 to TRBJ2-5; tentatively, D is TRBD2 (5 bases). CDR3 length equals 14 residues. Trimming cost V 8 bases and J 2 bases, with 15 bases left between them. Germline V gene data show CDR1 as KGHSH and CDR2 as LQKENI.

This clonotype was detected only a few times. V and J are TRBV25-1 and TRBJ2-5; 14 nucleotides line up with TRBD2. Germline V gene sequence: CDR1 MGHDK, CDR2 SYGVNS. The CDR3 has 14 residues. V gave up 3 bases and J gave up 9 bases; unmatched junction bases: 3. The CDR3 bases are TGTGCCAGCAGTGACCCGACTAGCGGGAGGGCCCAGTACTTC. As protein: CASSDPTSGRAQYF.

Ten or more counts support this clonotype. The rearrangement joins TRBV12-3 or TRBV12-4 to TRBJ1-4; D not resolved. This CDR3 contains 14 residues. V dropped 2 bases and J dropped 7 bases, with 11 bases sitting between them. As DNA, the CDR3 is TGTGCCAGCAGTTTACTCCCCGACGGTGAAAAACTGTTTTTT. Protein product: CASSLLPDGEKLFF.

Only a few counts were recorded for this clonotype. This chain joins TRBV5-1 and TRBJ2-3; no clear D gene. CDR3 size: 15 residues. Trimming removed 4 bases from V and 0 bases from J, with 12 bases in between. Germline V lookup: CDR1 SGHRS, CDR2 YFSETQ. The CDR3 protein is CASSESTRSTDTQYF. In nucleotides, the CDR3 is TGCGCCAGCAGCGAATCGACACGTAGCACAGATACGCAGTATTTT.

The chain couples TRBV5-1 to TRBJ2-7; 10 bases line up with TRBD2. Germline lookup yields CDR1 SGHRS and CDR2 YFSETQ. V trimming: 0 bases; J trimming: 4 bases; junction bases outside the gene matches: 7. This CDR3 region has 16 residues. Here the CDR3 DNA reads TGCGCCAGCAGCTTGGTGGCTAGCGGGAGTCGGTACGAGCAGTACTTC. Amino acids: CASSLVASGSRYEQYF.

This clonotype was seen only a few times. For the CDR3, the DNA is TGTGCCAGCAGCCAAGATCTACAGGACTATGGCTACACCTTC. Its protein product is CASSQDLQDYGYTF. The chain joins TRBV3-1 to TRBJ1-2, with D possibly TRBD1 on 5 matching bases. The CDR3 runs to 14 residues. Trimming removed 0 bases from V and 3 bases from J, with 8 bases in between. Germline CDR1 reads LGHDT; CDR2 reads YNNKEL (reference sequence).

This clonotype was seen many times. The genes are TRBV14 and TRBJ1-6; D is perhaps TRBD1 (6 bases). Trimming pared 4 bases from V and 6 bases from J, leaving 13 bases between. The CDR3 extends over 15 amino acids. CDR1 is SGHDN and CDR2 is FVKESK in the germline V gene. CDR3 bases: TGTGCCAGCAGCCGAACGACAGGAACTAATTCACCCCTCCACTTT. Translating gives CASSRTTGTNSPLHF.

The V gene is TRBV30, the J gene TRBJ2-1; 11 bases fit TRBD2. In germline, CDR1 is GTSNPN, CDR2 SVGIG (reference sequence). The CDR3 is made up of 13 amino acids. The junction had 3 bases not matched to a gene; V was cut back by 3 bases and J by 8 bases. This chain's CDR3 is CAWRPSGRYEQFF. The CDR3 DNA follows: TGTGCCTGGAGGCCTAGCGGGAGGTATGAGCAGTTCTTC.

This clonotype showed up just a few times. The chain has TRBV5-1 and TRBJ2-1; 11 bases match TRBD2. CDR1 SGHRS and CDR2 YFSETQ come from the germline V gene. CDR3 length equals 15 residues. The trim removed 1 base at V and 7 bases at J, leaving 4 bases unmatched. The CDR3 loop reads CASSLTSGSLNEQFF. CDR3 DNA: TGCGCCAGCAGCTTGACTAGCGGGAGTCTAAATGAGCAGTTCTTC.

This chain joins TRBV6-2 or TRBV6-3 and TRBJ2-5, with no clear D. Germline V gene lookup returns CDR1 MNHEY and CDR2 SVGEGT. V was cut by 5 bases and J by 4 bases, with 5 bases left in between. The CDR3 is 11 residues long. As DNA, the CDR3 is TGTGCCAGCAGTAATCGAGAGACCCAGTACTTC. Its translation: CASSNRETQYF.

This clonotype was counted at least ten times. This chain joins TRBV6-2 or TRBV6-3 and TRBJ2-7, with D maybe TRBD1 (6 bases). The CDR3 totals 11 residues. V was cut by 6 bases and J by 6 bases, with 9 bases left in between. In germline, CDR1 is MNHEY, CDR2 SVGEGT. Here the CDR3 reads CASRARGEQYF. CDR3 DNA: TGTGCCAGCAGAGCCAGGGGCGAGCAGTACTTC.

This clonotype was picked up a small number of times. The chain carries TRBV4-1 and TRBJ1-4; D might be TRBD1 (6 bases). V lost 2 bases and J 7 bases, leaving 14 bases between the germline ends. Germline CDR1 MGHRA, CDR2 YSYEKL. The CDR3 runs 15 residues. The CDR3 loop is CASSQSRGTGEKLFF. The DNA of the CDR3 is TGCGCCAGCAGCCAATCCAGGGGCACGGGTGAAAAACTGTTTTTT.

V usage is TRBV5-6 and J usage is TRBJ2-3; 11 nucleotides match TRBD1. V gave up 0 bases and J gave up 2 bases; unmatched junction bases: 11. Germline CDR1 is SGHDT and CDR2 is YYEEEE. CDR3 length: 19 amino acids. The CDR3 bases are TGTGCCAGCAGCTTGGCGGTGGCAAGGGGACAGGGGGACACAGATACGCAGTATTTT. Amino acids: CASSLAVARGQGDTDTQYF. The full variable domain, rest sourced from reference TRBV5-6 and TRBJ2-3, is DAGVTQSPTHLIKTRGQQVTLRCSPKSGHDTVSWYQQALGQGPQFIFQYYEEEERQRGNFPDRFSGHQFPNYSSELNVNALLLGDSALYLCASSLAVARGQGDTDTQYFGPGTRLTVL.

V and J are TRBV5-1 and TRBJ1-3; no firm D call. CDR3 size: 17 residues. CDR1 SGHRS and CDR2 YFSETQ come from the germline V gene. V was shortened by 4 bases and J by 0 bases, with 17 bases between the two germline ends. CDR3 protein: CASSPRPTRDSGNTIYF. The CDR3 DNA is TGCGCCAGCAGCCCGCGTCCTACAAGAGACTCTGGAAACACCATATATTTT.

The chain joins TRBV11-2 to TRBJ2-3; TRBD2 is a possible D gene (7 bases). V shed 2 bases and J shed 6 bases, with 18 bases lying between them. Per germline, CDR1 SGHAT and CDR2 FQNNGV. The CDR3 totals 16 residues. DNA for the CDR3: TGTGCCAGCAGCTTATTGGGGGGGCAGGGGTATGATACGCAGTATTTT. It specifies CASSLLGGQGYDTQYF.

This clonotype was counted many times. The rearrangement links TRBV7-8 to TRBJ2-1; D is ambiguous. The V and J ends lost 2 bases and 9 bases respectively, with 14 bases between them. The CDR3 is 14 residues long. Germline V gene sequence: CDR1 SGHVS, CDR2 FQNEAQ. CDR3 in DNA: TGTGCCAGCAGCTTACTCCTCGGCGGTTTTGAGCAGTTCTTC. As protein: CASSLLLGGFEQFF.

This clonotype was detected a few times. This chain links TRBV6-5 with TRBJ2-5; TRBD1 might be the D (6 bases). Germline CDR1 is MNHEY and CDR2 is SVGAGI. Trimming cost V 0 bases and J 4 bases, with 12 bases left between them. The CDR3 is 15 amino acids. This CDR3 reads CASSYSMGQRETQYF. The CDR3 region has the DNA TGTGCCAGCAGTTACTCGATGGGACAAAGAGAGACCCAGTACTTC.

This chain joins TRBV30 and TRBJ1-5; D remains unclear. From germline, CDR1 is GTSNPN and CDR2 SVGIG (reference sequence). Trimming took 3 bases from V and 0 from J, leaving 15 bases between them. The CDR3 length is 16 residues. The CDR3 region has the DNA TGTGCCTGGAGCGCGACCGACGGATATAGCAATCAGCCCCAGCATTTT. Translated, it gives CAWSATDGYSNQPQHF.

Ten or more counts support this clonotype. This sequence joins TRBV12-3 or TRBV12-4 and TRBJ2-1; 10 bases are a match to TRBD2. V shed 4 bases, J shed 2 bases, and the junction held 5 bases outside the gene matches. The CDR3 totals 16 residues. CDR3 protein: CASSSFSGRAYNEQFF. The CDR3, as DNA: TGTGCCAGCAGTTCTTTCAGCGGGAGGGCCTACAATGAGCAGTTCTTC.

The V and J genes are TRBV7-8 and TRBJ2-1; TRBD1 agrees at 8 bases. This CDR3 spans 17 amino acids. Germline trimming cut 8 bases from V and 2 bases from J; bases unmatched to any gene: 14. CDR1 and CDR2 (germline): SGHVS, FQNEAQ. CDR3 loop: CASGTGVTQTAYNEQFF. The CDR3 nucleotides read TGTGCCAGCGGGACAGGTGTAACCCAGACCGCCTACAATGAGCAGTTCTTC.